This T cell receptor (beta chain) is drawn from a study of shared clonotypes between healthy human individuals. Study-level findings and limits: Among a few donors, about 4.6% of naive CD4 clonotypes were found in common. Rarefaction demonstrated incomplete sorted-subset sequencing despite large depth.

The donors, healthy adults who were HIV-negative, had experienced no recent acute infections or vaccinations. Among the donors, all were Caucasian adults who lived in Nashville, Tennessee. Germline lookup yields CDR1 MNHEY and CDR2 SMNVEV (reference sequence). The J segment lost 0 bases and the V segment lost 7 bases, leaving 15 bases of the junction unmatched. This CDR3 contains 17 residues. Note on this clone: Its antigen is undetermined.

Libraries were prepared by immunoSEQ multiplex PCR; TCRdb keeps only in-frame clonotypes and omits some of them. Of 1.4 million to 1.5 million clones listed, roughly 96% are singletons. V and J are TRBV27 and TRBJ2-7, with TRBD2 matching over 7 bases. The sample was naive CD4+ T cells sorted from blood. Subset given: CD45RA+ positively selected. The origin of this receptor is a man younger than 45 in good health. In nucleotides, the CDR3 is TGTGCCAGCAACCCGGCGGGGTTGCTAGCGGCCTCCTACGAGCAGTACTTC. It translates to CASNPAGLLAASYEQYF.